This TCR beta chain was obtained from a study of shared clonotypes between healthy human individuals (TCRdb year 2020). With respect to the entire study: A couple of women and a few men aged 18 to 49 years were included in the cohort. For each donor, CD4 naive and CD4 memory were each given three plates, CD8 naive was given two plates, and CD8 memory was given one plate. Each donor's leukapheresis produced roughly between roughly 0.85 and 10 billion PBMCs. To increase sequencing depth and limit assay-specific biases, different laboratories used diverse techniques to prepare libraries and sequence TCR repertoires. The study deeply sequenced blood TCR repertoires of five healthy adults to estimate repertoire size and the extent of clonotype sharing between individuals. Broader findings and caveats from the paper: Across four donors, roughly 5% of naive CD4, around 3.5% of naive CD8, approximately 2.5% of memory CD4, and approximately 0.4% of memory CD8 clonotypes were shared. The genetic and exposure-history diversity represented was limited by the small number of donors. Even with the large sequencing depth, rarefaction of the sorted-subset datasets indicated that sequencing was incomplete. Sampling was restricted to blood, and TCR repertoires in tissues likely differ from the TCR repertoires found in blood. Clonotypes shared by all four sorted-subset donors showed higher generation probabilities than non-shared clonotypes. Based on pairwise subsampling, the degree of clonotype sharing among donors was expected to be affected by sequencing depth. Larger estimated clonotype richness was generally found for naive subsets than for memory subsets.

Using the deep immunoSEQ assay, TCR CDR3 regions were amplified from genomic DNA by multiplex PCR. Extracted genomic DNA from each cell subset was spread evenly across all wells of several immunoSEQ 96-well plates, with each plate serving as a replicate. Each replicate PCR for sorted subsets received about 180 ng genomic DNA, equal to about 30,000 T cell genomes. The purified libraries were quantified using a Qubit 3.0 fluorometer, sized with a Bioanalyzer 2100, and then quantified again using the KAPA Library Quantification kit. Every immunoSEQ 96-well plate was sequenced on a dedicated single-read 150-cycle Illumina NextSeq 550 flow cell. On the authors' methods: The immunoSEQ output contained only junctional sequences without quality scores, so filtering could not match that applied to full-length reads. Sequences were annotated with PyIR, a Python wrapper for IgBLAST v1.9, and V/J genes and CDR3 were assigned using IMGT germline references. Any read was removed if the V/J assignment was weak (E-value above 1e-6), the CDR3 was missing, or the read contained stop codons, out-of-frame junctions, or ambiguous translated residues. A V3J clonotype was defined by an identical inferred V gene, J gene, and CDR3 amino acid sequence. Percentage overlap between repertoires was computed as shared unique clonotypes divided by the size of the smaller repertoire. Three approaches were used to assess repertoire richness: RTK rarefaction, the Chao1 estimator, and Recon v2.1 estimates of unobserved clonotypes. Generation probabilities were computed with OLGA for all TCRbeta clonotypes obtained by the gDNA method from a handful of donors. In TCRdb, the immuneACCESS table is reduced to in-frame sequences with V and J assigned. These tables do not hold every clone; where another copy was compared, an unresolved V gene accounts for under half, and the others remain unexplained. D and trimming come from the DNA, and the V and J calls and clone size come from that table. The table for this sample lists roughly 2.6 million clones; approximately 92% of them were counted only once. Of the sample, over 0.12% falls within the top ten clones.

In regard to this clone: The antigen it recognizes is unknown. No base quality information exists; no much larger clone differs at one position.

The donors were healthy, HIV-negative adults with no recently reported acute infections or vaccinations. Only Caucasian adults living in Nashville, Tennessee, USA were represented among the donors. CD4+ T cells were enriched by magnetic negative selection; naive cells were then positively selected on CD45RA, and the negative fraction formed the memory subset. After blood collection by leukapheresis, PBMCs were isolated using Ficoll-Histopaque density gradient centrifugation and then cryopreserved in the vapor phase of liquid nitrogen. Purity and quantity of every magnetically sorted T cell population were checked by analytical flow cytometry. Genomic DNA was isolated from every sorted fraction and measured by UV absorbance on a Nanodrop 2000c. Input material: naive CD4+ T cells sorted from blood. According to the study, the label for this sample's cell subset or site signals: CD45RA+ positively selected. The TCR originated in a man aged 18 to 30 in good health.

The nucleotides are TGTGCCAGCAGTTCTTACACAGTAAACACTGAAGCTTTCTTT. Its amino acids are CASSSYTVNTEAFF. Recombination joined TRBV6-6 with TRBJ1-1, with the D gene not clear enough to name. The CDR3 numbers 14 residues from cysteine through phenylalanine. The read is trimmed to its CDR3 DNA, 42 bases read in frame from base 1. The CDR1 and CDR2 encoded by the germline V gene (reference sequence) are MNHNY and SVGAGI. The junction shows trimming of 4 bases on V and 2 bases on J, plus 11 bases between the germline ends.